One and the same sample provided the 4 T cell receptor beta chains below, sequenced in a study of cytomegalovirus exposure and HLA in healthy donors. The PCR had 60 Vbeta and 13 Jbeta primers. Assay: immunoSEQ multiplex PCR; the TCRdb copy retains only in-frame clones and omits some. The sample consists of 150,000 to 200,000 clones, about three quarters of them appearing once. Sample: PBMCs. These receptors were collected from a man in his late teens or twenties in good health and CMV-seropositive.

This clone was observed a few times. V is TRBV19 and J is TRBJ2-1, with 12 bases matching TRBD2. The germline CDR1 and CDR2 sequences are LNHDA and SQIVND (reference sequence). V trimming: 6 bases; J trimming: 8 bases; junction bases outside the gene matches: 8. This CDR3 contains 15 residues. CDR3 in amino acids: CASRATSGSLDEQFF. In nucleotides, the CDR3 is TGTGCCAGTAGGGCGACTAGCGGGAGTTTAGATGAGCAGTTCTTC.

This rearrangement joins TRBV4-1 to TRBJ2-2; TRBD2 matches at 8 bases. V lost 6 bases and J lost 4; bases outside the gene matches: 4. The CDR3 spans 14 residues. Germline V gene lookup returns CDR1 MGHRA and CDR2 YSYEKL. The CDR3 nucleotides read TGCGCCAGCAGACCGAGCGGGAGCACCGGGGAGCTGTTTTTT. It encodes CASRPSGSTGELFF.

The chain combines TRBV28 with TRBJ1-2; 7 bases agree with TRBD1. The CDR3 loop spans 15 amino acids. Germline CDR1 is MDHEN and CDR2 is SYDVKM. V shed 4 bases, J shed 7 bases, and the junction held 12 bases outside the gene matches. This chain's CDR3 is CASSSPDRASFGYTF. In nucleotides, the CDR3 is TGTGCCAGCAGTTCTCCCGACAGGGCGTCATTTGGCTACACCTTC.

This clone appeared a few times. This chain uses TRBV18 with TRBJ1-1; no definite D call. Germline CDR1 KGHSH, CDR2 LQKENI. V was pared by 0 bases and J by 8 bases, with 7 bases between. The CDR3 has 12 amino acids. The CDR3 bases are TGTGCCAGCTCACCACCTTCGAGGGAAGCTTTCTTT. It translates to CASSPPSREAFF.